This T cell receptor beta chain was identified in a study of cytomegalovirus exposure and HLA in healthy donors. Study-wide context: Among about 200 million T cells, an earlier analysis found about 110 million unique TCR beta sequences.

This clone was detected only a few times. Its antigen is not identified. Primers: 60 Vbeta forward and 13 Jbeta reverse. The method was immunoSEQ multiplex PCR; TCRdb's version includes in-frame clones alone and lacks a portion of them. The sample comprises about 130,000 clones, 65% to 85% of which are singletons, and around 4% rests with the top ten. The CDR3 loop spans 15 amino acids. J was trimmed by 4 bases and V by 4 bases; bases with no gene match: 8. From germline, CDR1 is SGHTA and CDR2 FQGNSA. There were likely unrecorded immune exposures, though donors were nominally healthy when sampled. Whole-study results and caveats: The Asian-associated ancestry cluster reportedly had fewer N-insertions than the roughly 670-donor mean in a later analysis. No immune exposure information besides CMV serostatus was available.

The sample taken for sequencing was PBMCs. The receptor comes from a man aged 18 to 29 in good health and CMV-seropositive. This chain joins TRBV7-2 and TRBJ2-5, with 8 bases lining up with TRBD2. The CDR3 sequence is CASSSPRGGTETQYF. The CDR3 DNA reads as TGTGCCAGCAGCTCGCCCCGGGGGGGTACAGAGACCCAGTACTTC.